This is a list of T cell receptor beta chains from one sample in a study of cytomegalovirus exposure and HLA in healthy donors. Method: immunoSEQ multiplex PCR; TCRdb's copy keeps in-frame clones and lacks some. In the table there are about 100,000 clones, about 80% of which are singletons. Sequencing was performed on PBMCs. These receptors were taken from a female donor in good health and CMV-seropositive. Both conserved end residues are part of each CDR3.

v_call,cdr3_aa
TRBV7-2,CASSLYRTSGYEQYF
TRBV7-2,CASSARGSQNTGELFF
TRBV7-9,CASSFGGGTGELFF
TRBV30,CAWRETGLRAGELFF
TRBV11-2,CASLPGGLGELFF
TRBV11-2,CASSLESGGSYNEQFF
TRBV11-2,CASTHPGLANYGYTF
TRBV9,CASSVVAGGHTDTQYF
TRBV19,CASGDYLRETQYF
TRBV9,CASSVEGQGAKETQYF
TRBV9,CASSVDRASYEQYF
TRBV5-1,CASMAGTGVTEAFF
TRBV19,CASSIRQAEAFF
TRBV2,CASSRDREWTNEKLFF
TRBV5-4,CASSLEGPATYGYTF
TRBV6-5,CASSLPGHPYEQYF
TRBV10-3,CAISESAGQETQYF
TRBV27,CASSPKGARGNEQFF
TRBV6-4,CASSVPNRRGYTF
TRBV6-1,CASSGTSGGADTQYF
TRBV18,CASSPPVWERSYEQYF
TRBV12-5,CASRGLTNEKLFF
TRBV4-2,CASSQGGRHYYRRHF